What follows are 32 T cell receptor beta chains derived from one specimen sequenced in a study of blood T cells in healthy people across ages. The authors ran a second PCR of about 6 to 11 cycles using a sample-barcoded 5' primer and a J-beta primer mix. TCRdb fed the 5' RACE reads into MiXCR, producing one record per CDR3 protein. Among about 720,000 distinct CDR3 sequences listed, around a fifth were seen once. Material for sequencing was blood. The receptors were sampled from a man aged 65 to 85 in good health.

This clonotype was observed a handful of times. The rearrangement uses TRBV24-1 and TRBJ1-4; D gene unclear. Trimming pared 9 bases from V and 10 bases from J, leaving 14 bases between. This CDR3 has 12 residues. CDR1 KGHDR and CDR2 SFDVKD come from the germline V gene. The CDR3 sequence: CATGLPDGKLFF. The CDR3, as DNA: TGTGCCACCGGCCTGCCTGATGGAAAACTGTTTTTT.

The V call is TRBV29-1, the J call TRBJ1-2; 7 bases fit TRBD1. Germline loops: CDR1 SQVTM, CDR2 ANQGSEA. The CDR3 totals 11 residues. Unmatched junction bases numbered 5, after V lost 7 bases and J lost 6 bases. The CDR3 bases are TGCAGCGCCGTACAGGGGAATGGCTACACCTTC. Translated: CSAVQGNGYTF.

This clonotype was picked up a small number of times. The V call is TRBV6-2 or TRBV6-3, the J call TRBJ1-4, with D unresolved. V gave up 0 bases and J gave up 4 bases, with 9 bases separating them. Germline loops: CDR1 MNHEY, CDR2 SVGEGT. The CDR3 is 15 amino acids. As DNA, the CDR3 is TGTGCCAGCAGTTACTCGGGCAGCGGTAATGAAAAACTGTTTTTT. As protein: CASSYSGSGNEKLFF.

The chain employs TRBV12-3 or TRBV12-4 and TRBJ1-2; tentative D call: TRBD1 (6 bases). The CDR3 totals 14 residues. Between the trimmed V and J ends, which lost 1 base and 5 bases, there was a span of 11 bases. The CDR3 sequence: CASSLDPTGYGYTF. The DNA for the CDR3 is TGTGCCAGCAGTTTAGACCCCACAGGGTATGGCTACACCTTC.

A word on this clonotype: Germline is not matched at one junction end, which may reflect a read error. The chain has TRBV5-1 and TRBJ2-2; D gene unclear. CDR1 is SGHRS and CDR2 is YFSETQ in the germline V gene. The CDR3 has 14 residues. The CDR3 nucleotides are TGCGCCGGCAGCTTGGTTACGAACACCGGGGAGCTGTTTTTT. It codes for CAGSLVTNTGELFF.

A few counts support this clonotype. The chain uses TRBV9 and TRBJ2-1, with 8 bases that match TRBD2. The germline V gene encodes CDR1 SGDLS and CDR2 YYNGEE. The CDR3 contains 16 residues. V shed 4 bases, J shed 6 bases, and the junction held 12 bases outside the gene matches. CDR3 nucleotide sequence: TGTGCCAGCAGCCCTCAGCCGGGACTAGATGGCAATGAGCAGTTCTTC. Translation gives CASSPQPGLDGNEQFF. The entire variable domain, with the rest obtained from reference TRBV9 and TRBJ2-1, is as follows: DSGVTQTPKHLITATGQRVTLRCSPRSGDLSVYWYQQSLDQGLQFLIQYYNGEERAKGNILERFSAQQFPDLHSELNLSSLELGDSALYFCASSPQPGLDGNEQFFGPGTRLTVL.

Regarding this clonotype: Relative to the germline gene, one junction end is altered; a read error may explain this. The rearrangement joins TRBV20-1 to TRBJ2-5; TRBD1 agrees at 7 bases. The CDR3 length is 14 residues. Looked up from germline, CDR1 is DFQATT and CDR2 is SNEGSKA (reference sequence). The CDR3 nucleotides are TGCAATGCTAGAAGCCCGACAGGGCAAGAGACCCAGTACTTC. It is translated as CNARSPTGQETQYF.

This clonotype turned up a few times. The CDR3 bases are TGTGCCTGGACAAATGGGGCGACAGGGCGACCCTCCTACAATGAGCAGTTCTTC. Translation: CAWTNGATGRPSYNEQFF. V is TRBV30 and J is TRBJ2-1; 7 bases agree with TRBD1. Germline-derived CDR1 and CDR2 are GTSNPN and SVGIG (reference sequence). The CDR3 extends over 18 amino acids. Trimming at V came to 4 bases and at J to 0 bases, leaving 15 bases not matched to a gene.

This clonotype has only a few counts. V usage is TRBV2 and J usage is TRBJ1-2; 7 positions agree with TRBD1. The CDR3 loop spans 14 amino acids. From germline, CDR1 is SNHLY and CDR2 FYNNEI. V gave up 6 bases and J gave up 5 bases; unmatched junction bases: 9. CDR3 in DNA: TGTGCCAGCAGAGAACTCGGGACAGCGTATGGCTACACCTTC. It encodes CASRELGTAYGYTF.

J is TRBJ2-5 and V is TRBV7-2, with TRBD2 matching over 7 bases. The J call may be incorrect, as the DNA end agrees better with TRBJ2-1. The CDR3 runs to 16 residues. Germline V gives CDR1 SGHTA, CDR2 FQGNSA. This chain's CDR3 is CASSKGLPGVGNEQFF. The DNA of the CDR3 is TGTGCCAGCAGCAAGGGACTACCGGGAGTAGGTAATGAGCAGTTCTTC.

This clonotype was recorded a few times. J is TRBJ2-7 and V is TRBV12-3 or TRBV12-4; TRBD2 is a possible D gene (6 bases). With the DNA end fitting TRBJ2-1 better, the J assignment may be wrong. This CDR3 is built from 14 residues. Written as DNA, the CDR3 is TGTGCCAGCAGTCTTAACCCGGAGGGGAATGAGCAGTTCTTC. Its translation is CASSLNPEGNEQFF.

In its sample, this clonotype was seen a few times. This sequence joins TRBV5-5 and TRBJ2-5, with TRBD1 matching over 7 bases. Matching the DNA end better, TRBJ2-1 makes the J call doubtful. Germline assignment: CDR1 SGHKS and CDR2 YYEKEE (reference sequence). The length of the CDR3 is 16 residues. The DNA for the CDR3 is TGTGCCAGCAGCTGGGAACCAACGGGACAGCGCAATGAGCAGTTCTTC. It translates to CASSWEPTGQRNEQFF.

This clonotype was seen a few times. CDR3 sequence: CASSSRLASEVRNEQFF. The CDR3, as DNA: TGTGCCAGCAGCTCACGACTAGCCTCAGAGGTTAGGAATGAGCAGTTCTTC. The chain combines TRBV7-2 with TRBJ2-1; 7 bases line up with TRBD2. CDR3 length: 17 amino acids. CDR1 and CDR2 from the germline V gene are SGHTA and FQGNSA. The J segment lost 7 bases and the V segment lost 4 bases, leaving 16 bases of the junction unmatched.

This clonotype appeared a few times. The V call is TRBV20-1, the J call TRBJ1-1; D unclear. The CDR3 spans 14 residues. Trimming left V 3 bases short and J 3 bases short, with 14 bases between. CDR1 and CDR2 from the germline V gene are DFQATT and SNEGSKA (reference sequence). CDR3 sequence: CSARALLRDTEAFF. CDR3 bases: TGCAGTGCTAGGGCACTTCTCCGGGACACTGAAGCTTTCTTT.

This clonotype showed up just a few times. The chain recombines TRBV10-2 with TRBJ1-2; no firm D call. The CDR3 totals 11 residues. The ends were cut back, 3 bases at V and 4 bases at J, with 3 bases in the middle. Germline CDR1 is WSHSY and CDR2 is SAAADI. The chain's CDR3 is CASSEAYGYTF. Here the CDR3 DNA reads TGCGCCAGCAGTGAAGCCTATGGCTACACCTTC.

The chain recombines TRBV19 with TRBJ2-4; 11 bases agree with TRBD2. This CDR3 spans 16 amino acids. Germline trimming cut 6 bases from V and 0 bases from J; bases unmatched to any gene: 4. Germline V gene lookup returns CDR1 LNHDA and CDR2 SQIVND (reference sequence). The CDR3 sequence is CASRSGTSGAKNIQYF. In nucleotides, the CDR3 is TGTGCCAGTAGGTCCGGGACTAGCGGAGCCAAAAACATTCAGTACTTC. Full variable domain (rest looked up from reference TRBV19 and TRBJ2-4): DGGITQSPKYLFRKEGQNVTLSCEQNLNHDAMYWYRQDPGQGLRLIYYSQIVNDFQKGDIAEGYSVSREKKESFPLTVTSAQKNPTAFYLCASRSGTSGAKNIQYFGAGTRLSVL.

This clonotype has just a few counts. The rearrangement links TRBV18 to TRBJ1-4, with D uncertain. Germline CDR1 reads KGHSH; CDR2 reads LQKENI. V was clipped by 0 bases and J by 3 bases, with 8 bases between them. The CDR3 contains 15 residues. CDR3 coding DNA: TGTGCCAGCTCACCACCCGCGGGGTCTAATGAAAAACTGTTTTTT. Protein: CASSPPAGSNEKLFF.

The CDR3 sequence is CSVGADGSTQYF. The CDR3 nucleotides read TGCAGCGTTGGGGCTGACGGGAGTACGCAGTATTTT. J is TRBJ2-3 and V is TRBV29-1; a possible D gene is TRBD2 (6 bases). Germline loops: CDR1 SQVTM, CDR2 ANQGSEA. The CDR3 consists of 12 residues. Trimming shortened V by 4 bases and J by 8 bases, and 13 bases separated the two germline ends.

This clonotype was detected a few times. J is TRBJ2-2 and V is TRBV5-1, with a possible D match to TRBD2 (6 bases). Germline V CDR1 and CDR2: SGHRS, YFSETQ. This CDR3 spans 15 amino acids. The germline V and J ends were trimmed by 3 bases and 4 bases, with 13 bases remaining between them. The CDR3 DNA is TGCGCCAGCAGCTGGGGCGGGGACGGCACCGGGGAGCTGTTTTTT. This translates into CASSWGGDGTGELFF.

This chain links TRBV6-6 with TRBJ1-1; D call uncertain. Germline CDR1 MNHNY, CDR2 SVGAGI (reference sequence). Trimming cost V 2 bases and J 1 base, with 8 bases left between them. There are 14 residues in the CDR3. CDR3 sequence: CASSYGNQNTEAFF. CDR3 nucleotide sequence: TGTGCCAGCAGTTACGGTAACCAGAACACTGAAGCTTTCTTT.

The table lists this clonotype with a few counts. This sequence joins TRBV27 and TRBJ2-7; D not certain. The V gene lost 10 bases and the J gene lost 4 bases, with 2 bases spanning the gap. This CDR3 comprises 8 residues. Per the germline V gene, CDR1 is MNHEY and CDR2 is SMNVEV (reference sequence). CDR3 sequence: CATYEQYF. The CDR3 DNA reads as TGTGCCACATACGAGCAGTACTTC.

The DNA of the CDR3 is TGCGCCAGCAGCTTAGCAAGGGGGGTCGCCGGCGGCTACACCTTC. This encodes CASSLARGVAGGYTF. This chain joins TRBV5-1 and TRBJ1-2; possible D gene TRBD1, 6 bases. The CDR3 length is 15 residues. The V gene lost 2 bases and the J gene lost 8 bases, with 19 bases spanning the gap. Germline V CDR1 and CDR2: SGHRS, YFSETQ. Full variable domain (missing parts from reference TRBV5-1 and TRBJ1-2): KAGVTQTPRYLIKTRGQQVTLSCSPISGHRSVSWYQQTPGQGLQFLFEYFSETQRNKGNFPGRFSGRQFSNSRSEMNVSTLELGDSALYLCASSLARGVAGGYTFGSGTRLTVV.

The V call is TRBV5-4, the J call TRBJ2-7; 8 bases align to TRBD1. The ends lost 2 bases at V and 0 bases at J; junction bases unmatched: 13. This CDR3 has 18 amino acids. The germline V gene has CDR1 SGHNT and CDR2 YYREEE (reference sequence). This CDR3 is CASSFKTGEVVRSYEQYF. CDR3 DNA sequence: TGTGCCAGCAGCTTCAAGACAGGGGAGGTAGTCCGCTCCTACGAGCAGTACTTC. Using reference TRBV5-4 and TRBJ2-7 for the parts outside the CDR3, the full variable domain is ETGVTQSPTHLIKTRGQQVTLRCSSQSGHNTVSWYQQALGQGPQFIFQYYREEENGRGNFPPRFSGLQFPNYSSELNVNALELDDSALYLCASSFKTGEVVRSYEQYFGPGTRLTVT.

This sequence joins TRBV29-1 and TRBJ2-1, with D hard to call. This CDR3 region has 12 residues. V was clipped by 4 bases and J by 3 bases, with 7 bases between them. Germline CDR1 and CDR2: SQVTM and ANQGSEA. For the CDR3, the DNA is TGCAGCGTTGTGTTGAGCTACAATGAGCAGTTCTTC. This sequence encodes CSVVLSYNEQFF.

V gene TRBV11-1 combines with J gene TRBJ2-5, with D maybe TRBD1 (5 bases). The CDR3 is 14 amino acids. CDR1 and CDR2 from the germline V gene are SGHAT and FQDESV (reference sequence). Trimming stripped 2 bases from V and 11 bases from J, with 18 bases between. The CDR3 loop reads CASSLLQGTSRQYF. The CDR3 DNA reads as TGTGCCAGCAGCTTACTGCAGGGTACAAGCAGACAGTACTTC.

This clonotype occurred a few times. CDR3 amino acids: CASSQDYPGGGRITDTQYF. DNA of the CDR3: TGTGCCAGCAGCCAAGACTACCCAGGGGGGGGCCGCATCACAGATACGCAGTATTTT. The chain carries TRBV3-1 and TRBJ2-3; D tentatively fits TRBD1 or TRBD2 (7 bases each). Trimming removed 0 bases from V and 2 bases from J, with 21 bases in between. CDR1 and CDR2 from the germline V gene are LGHDT and YNNKEL (reference sequence). This CDR3 has 19 residues.

The V gene is TRBV2, the J gene TRBJ2-3, with D uncertain. V shed 3 bases and J shed 2 bases, with 6 bases lying between them. The CDR3 length is 13 residues. CDR1 and CDR2 (germline): SNHLY, FYNNEI. The CDR3 region has the DNA TGTGCCAGCAGTGATCCCTACACAGATACGCAGTATTTT. Translated, it gives CASSDPYTDTQYF.

V is TRBV3-1 and J is TRBJ1-4, with 8 nucleotides matching TRBD1. Losses at the gene ends were 0 bases for V and 1 base for J; bases not matched to a gene: 4. The CDR3 is 17 amino acids. Germline CDR1 LGHDT, CDR2 YNNKEL (reference sequence). For the CDR3, the DNA is TGTGCCAGCAGCCAAGATTGGGGGACAGGAACTAATGAAAAACTGTTTTTT. It codes for CASSQDWGTGTNEKLFF.

This chain joins TRBV5-1 and TRBJ2-1, with D possibly being TRBD2 (6 bases). CDR3 length: 14 residues. Per germline, CDR1 SGHRS and CDR2 YFSETQ. V was trimmed by 2 bases and J by 8 bases, leaving 14 bases between them. The CDR3 loop is CASSFGRGEDEQFF. CDR3 bases: TGCGCCAGCAGCTTTGGAAGAGGGGAGGATGAGCAGTTCTTC.

This clonotype came up once. V is TRBV7-2 and J is TRBJ2-3; 10 nucleotides match TRBD2. Germline CDR1 reads SGHTA; CDR2 reads FQGNSA. The V segment lost 7 bases and the J segment 4 bases; nucleotides outside the gene matches: 11. This CDR3 is 16 amino acids long. CDR3 amino acids: CASTSVSGRTADTQYF. The CDR3 DNA reads TGTGCCAGCACCAGTGTTAGCGGGAGGACCGCAGATACGCAGTATTTT.

This chain joins TRBV19 and TRBJ1-1; D remains unclear. Germline assignment: CDR1 LNHDA and CDR2 SQIVND (reference sequence). V was trimmed by 1 base and J by 1 base, leaving 10 bases between them. The CDR3 sequence is 15 residues long. This CDR3 is CASSIGWARNTEAFF. CDR3 nucleotide sequence: TGTGCCAGTAGTATAGGTTGGGCCAGGAACACTGAAGCTTTCTTT.

The gene calls are TRBV25-1 and TRBJ1-2, with 7 bases aligning to TRBD1. Per germline, CDR1 MGHDK and CDR2 SYGVNS. The CDR3 is 13 amino acids. V was clipped by 5 bases and J by 8 bases; unmatched bases: 8. The CDR3 here is CASSSTGAWGYTF. CDR3 DNA: TGTGCCAGCAGTTCCACAGGGGCATGGGGCTACACCTTC.